This TCR beta chain was retrieved from a study of T cells of healthy individuals. TCRdb itself ran the 5' RACE reads through MiXCR, one entry per CDR3 protein. This table has tens of thousands of distinct CDR3 sequences, about 14% appearing once. This CDR3 contains 16 residues. V was shortened by 1 base and J by 7 bases, with 18 bases between the two germline ends. Germline assignment: CDR1 KGHDR and CDR2 SFDVKD. The chain uses TRBV24-1 and TRBJ1-2; tentatively, D is TRBD1 (6 bases). The source of this sequence is a human donor in good health. The CDR3 DNA sequence: TGTGCCACCAGTGATTTAAACCGGGACAAAGGAAGTGGCTACACCTTC. This translates into CATSDLNRDKGSGYTF.